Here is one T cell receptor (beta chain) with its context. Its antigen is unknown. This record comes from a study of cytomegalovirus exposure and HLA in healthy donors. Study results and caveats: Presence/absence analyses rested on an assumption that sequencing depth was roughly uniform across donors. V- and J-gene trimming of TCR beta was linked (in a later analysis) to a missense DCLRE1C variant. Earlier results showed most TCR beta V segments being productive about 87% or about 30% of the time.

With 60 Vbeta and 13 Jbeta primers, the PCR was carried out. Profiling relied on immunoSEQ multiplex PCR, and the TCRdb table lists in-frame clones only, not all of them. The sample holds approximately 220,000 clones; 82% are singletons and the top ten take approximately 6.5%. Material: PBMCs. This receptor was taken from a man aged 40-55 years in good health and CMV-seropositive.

The CDR3 here is CASSPGLAGGTPYEQYF. DNA of the CDR3: TGTGCCAGCAGTCCCGGACTAGCGGGAGGGACCCCCTACGAGCAGTACTTC. The genes are TRBV27 and TRBJ2-7; 15 nucleotides match TRBD2. V lost 5 bases and J lost 2; bases outside the gene matches: 7. This CDR3 has 17 amino acids. Germline V CDR1 and CDR2: MNHEY, SMNVEV (reference sequence).